This T cell receptor beta chain was identified in a study of beta chain features in type 1 diabetes. CDR3 length: 14 amino acids. Germline loops: CDR1 SGHAT, CDR2 FQDESV (reference sequence). The authors reverse transcribed all of the isolated RNA, so sequencing captured expressed TCRB transcripts. Some clones are missing from TCRdb's copy, which holds only in-frame ones; the method was immunoSEQ multiplex PCR. In the table there are 150,000 to 190,000 clones, under 13% of which are singletons. With respect to this clone: Its antigen is undetermined.

General observations from the study: Patients' naive, central memory and Treg TCRB repertoires seemed closer to one another than those of healthy donors. Among patients with Type 1 diabetes, TCRB CDR3s were moderately but significantly shorter in every one of the four CD4+ subsets.

The chain employs TRBV11-1 and TRBJ2-2; tentative D call: TRBD1 (6 bases). The sequence was collected from a man aged 25 to 45 with type 1 diabetes. Sequencing input: central memory CD4+ T cells from blood. CDR3 loop: CAVTGISWTGELFF. Written as DNA, the CDR3 is TGTGCGGTAACAGGGATTAGTTGGACCGGGGAGCTGTTTTTT.